The entry below describes one TCR beta chain. This specimen comes from a study of OX40 agonist ivuxolimab in advanced cancers. Study background: Allowance was made for prior anti-PD-1, anti-PD-L1 or anti-CTLA-4 therapy, and roughly 40% had some.

Profiling relied on immunoSEQ multiplex PCR, and the TCRdb table lists in-frame clones only, not all of them. The table has tens of thousands of clones, roughly 87% seen once. CDR1 is MNHEY and CDR2 is SVGAGI in the germline V gene. The V gene end was trimmed by 2 bases and the J gene end by 8 bases; junction bases not matched to a gene: 7. This CDR3 spans 15 amino acids. The V gene is TRBV6-5, the J gene TRBJ2-1; TRBD2 aligns across 9 bases. The material was CD4+ or CD8+ T cells sorted from blood, obtained in a trial of the OX40 agonist ivuxolimab. The source is an adult with an advanced solid tumor such as melanoma, head and neck, liver or kidney cancer. This CDR3 reads CASSYIAGEGHEQFF. In DNA form, the CDR3 reads TGTGCCAGCAGTTACATAGCGGGAGAGGGCCATGAGCAGTTCTTC.